This TCR beta chain is drawn from a study of CD8 T cells in Susac syndrome. Random hexamers were used to reverse transcribe roughly 0.45 to 1 ug of RNA. Amplification of TCR beta CDR3 used immunoSEQ multiplex PCR across 54 Vbeta and 13 Jbeta. Each CDR3 protein gets one entry after TCRdb re-called the immunoSEQ multiplex PCR reads with MiXCR. The top ten hold approximately 0.082% of the sample, which has around 170,000 distinct CDR3 sequences, about 90% seen once. The sequencing input was CD4+ T cells from PBMCs. The sequence was obtained from a human donor in good health.

DNA for the CDR3: TGCGCCAGCAGCCGAAGACCGGGACAGGCTATAACTAATTCACCCCTCCACTTT. It yields the protein CASSRRPGQAITNSPLHF. The chain uses TRBV5-1 and TRBJ1-6; 8 nucleotides match TRBD1. This CDR3 spans 18 amino acids. Per germline, CDR1 SGHRS and CDR2 YFSETQ. V shed 4 bases and J 6 bases; nucleotides not matched to a gene: 15.